This T cell receptor beta chain derives from a study of STAT5B mutations in CD4+ large granular lymphocyte leukemia. Study details: Healthy donors showed HLA-associated enrichment of the CDR3 'QG' motif.

Regarding the study as a whole: TRBV06-family usage was enriched in top patient clones (8/27) versus controls (2/35).

For this clone: Its specificity is unknown.

The survey-level immunoSEQ assay was used. The data were produced by immunoSEQ multiplex PCR, yet TCRdb's version contains in-frame clones alone and is incomplete. The sample lists tens of thousands of clones; 78% were seen once. The V gene end was trimmed by 2 bases and the J gene end by 3 bases; junction bases not matched to a gene: 15. CDR3 size: 18 residues. The germline CDR1 and CDR2 sequences are SGHAT and FQNNGV. The sample comprised CD4+ T cells from blood buffy coats. This TCR came from a human donor in good health. The chain links TRBV11-2 to TRBJ2-5; 7 bases map to TRBD2. CDR3 region: CASSLIQTSPGGEETQYF. CDR3 nucleotides: TGTGCCAGCAGCTTAATCCAGACTAGTCCGGGGGGTGAAGAGACCCAGTACTTC.